What follows describes a single TCR beta chain. This specimen belongs to a study of blood T cell repertoires in COVID-19. Study overall: Collection of acute and convalescent COVID-19 samples took place in the United States, Italy and Spain.

Trimming removed 4 bases from V and 0 bases from J, with 13 bases in between. The germline V gene encodes CDR1 SGHKS and CDR2 YYEKEE (reference sequence). The CDR3 is 15 residues long. Per the authors' pipeline: Amplification of reference gene primers was used by the study to estimate nucleated cell counts. TCRdb keeps only in-frame clones here, not all; method: immunoSEQ multiplex PCR. The DNA was the basis for D and trimming; V, J and clone size are from that table. The data show fewer than 250,000 clones, around nine tenths seen once. This TCR came from a man aged 30 to 39 with acute or convalescent COVID-19. Sample: peripheral blood. This chain links TRBV5-5 with TRBJ1-1; perhaps TRBD1 as D (5 bases). The CDR3 loop is CASSTGHAMNTEAFF. CDR3 bases: TGTGCCAGCAGCACCGGACACGCAATGAACACTGAAGCTTTCTTT.